The 17 T cell receptor beta chains given below trace back to one sample, sequenced in a study of cytomegalovirus exposure and HLA in healthy donors. This PCR relied on a set of 60 Vbeta primers and 13 Jbeta primers. The assay was immunoSEQ multiplex PCR, and TCRdb's table has in-frame clones only and misses some. The repertoire includes about 160,000 clones, about 80% of them detected once, and 9.5% to 10% sits in the top ten. Input material: PBMCs. All receptors derive from a man younger than 35 in good health and CMV-seropositive.

This sequence joins TRBV27 and TRBJ2-5; tentatively, D is TRBD2 (5 bases). The J call is in doubt because the DNA end fits TRBJ2-7 better. CDR1 and CDR2 from the germline V gene are MNHEY and SMNVEV (reference sequence). This CDR3 has 14 residues. The CDR3 coding sequence is TGTGCCAGCAGTGTTCAGGTAGGACTCTACGAGCAGTACTTC. This translates into CASSVQVGLYEQYF.

V gene TRBV13 combines with J gene TRBJ2-1; TRBD2 might be the D (6 bases). CDR1 and CDR2 from the germline V gene are PRHDT and FYEKMQ (reference sequence). The V end lost 4 bases, the J end lost 6 bases, and 16 bases lay between the germline ends. CDR3 size: 15 residues. The CDR3 spells CASSSSSGTPNEQFF. CDR3 bases: TGTGCCAGCAGCTCGTCCTCGGGGACTCCCAATGAGCAGTTCTTC.

The chain couples TRBV15 to TRBJ2-5; 10 nucleotides match TRBD2. The J call may be incorrect, as the DNA end agrees better with TRBJ2-7. Germline V lookup: CDR1 LNHNV, CDR2 YYDKDF (reference sequence). The CDR3 contains 15 residues. CDR3 sequence reads: CATSGVPGLAYEQYF. In nucleotides, the CDR3 is TGTGCCACCAGCGGCGTCCCGGGACTAGCGTACGAGCAGTACTTC.

V and J are TRBV9 and TRBJ2-5, with unresolved D. CDR3 size: 14 residues. With 0 bases removed from V and 4 bases from J, the gap between germline ends came to 10 bases. CDR1 is SGDLS and CDR2 is YYNGEE in the germline V gene. The CDR3 sequence: CASSVETGSETQYF. CDR3 DNA sequence: TGTGCCAGCAGCGTAGAGACCGGGTCAGAGACCCAGTACTTC.

The gene calls are TRBV10-3 and TRBJ2-1, with 9 positions matching TRBD1. Trimming removed 0 bases from V and 6 bases from J; junction bases left unmatched: 6. The germline V gene encodes CDR1 ENHRY and CDR2 SYGVKD. This CDR3 has 16 residues. The CDR3 nucleotides are TGTGCCATCAGTGAGTCCGGGACAGGGTTAACCAATGAGCAGTTCTTC. Translated: CAISESGTGLTNEQFF.

The chain combines TRBV5-1 with TRBJ2-7, with D perhaps TRBD2 (6 bases). Germline V gives CDR1 SGHRS, CDR2 YFSETQ. The CDR3 is made up of 12 amino acids. Between the trimmed V and J ends, which lost 3 bases and 2 bases, there was a span of 6 bases. CDR3 in DNA: TGCGCCAGCAGCTCGGGGGCCTACGAGCAGTACTTC. This codes for CASSSGAYEQYF.

With regard to this clone: The germline gene is not matched at one end of the junction; a read error may be the cause. Here the CDR3 reads CSSSLPDLAFTEAFF. The DNA of the CDR3 is TGTTCCAGCAGCTTACCGGATTTAGCATTCACTGAAGCTTTCTTT. The chain employs TRBV7-9 and TRBJ1-1, with no clear D. The CDR3 loop spans 15 amino acids. CDR1 and CDR2 from the germline V gene are SEHNR and FQNEAQ (reference sequence).

This clone is a singleton in its sample. The chain recombines TRBV7-9 with TRBJ2-4; a weak D match, TRBD1 (6 bases). Trimming removed 5 bases at V and 8 bases at J, with 13 bases between. The germline V gene has CDR1 SEHNR and CDR2 FQNEAQ (reference sequence). CDR3 length equals 13 residues. CDR3 in DNA: TGTGCCAGCAGCAGATACAGGGATGACATTCAGTACTTC. Its translation is CASSRYRDDIQYF.

The chain has TRBV10-3 and TRBJ1-4; D uncertain. The CDR3 is 13 amino acids. CDR1 and CDR2 (germline): ENHRY, SYGVKD. Trimming pared 10 bases from V and 8 bases from J, leaving 17 bases between. The chain's CDR3 is CATTQSPGEKLFF. The DNA for the CDR3 is TGTGCCACAACCCAATCGCCGGGGGAAAAACTGTTTTTT.

This clone has just a few counts. The chain joins TRBV15 to TRBJ1-3; possible D gene TRBD1, 5 bases. Germline V gene lookup returns CDR1 LNHNV and CDR2 YYDKDF (reference sequence). The CDR3 extends over 17 amino acids. Trimming removed 0 bases at V and 2 bases at J, with 14 bases between. CDR3 coding DNA: TGTGCCACCAGCAGAGAATTCCCAGCAGGGACTGGAAACACCATATATTTT. Amino acids: CATSREFPAGTGNTIYF. Supplemented by reference TRBV15 and TRBJ1-3, the full variable domain reads DAMVIQNPRYQVTQFGKPVTLSCSQTLNHNVMYWYQQKSSQAPKLLFHYYDKDFNNEADTPDNFQSRRPNTSFCFLDIRSPGLGDTAMYLCATSREFPAGTGNTIYFGEGSWLTVV.

The V gene is TRBV5-1, the J gene TRBJ1-5, with 8 bases lining up with TRBD1. Losses at the gene ends were 1 base for V and 2 bases for J; bases not matched to a gene: 8. The CDR3 covers 17 residues. CDR1 and CDR2 from the germline V gene are SGHRS and YFSETQ. DNA of the CDR3: TGCGCCAGCAGCTTGTACCCGTCGACAGGGGGCAATCAGCCCCAGCATTTT. Its protein product is CASSLYPSTGGNQPQHF.

This chain uses TRBV10-3 with TRBJ2-7; the D gene is possibly TRBD1 (7 bases). The CDR3 totals 14 residues. Trimming shortened V by 4 bases and J by 4 bases, and 14 bases separated the two germline ends. CDR1 and CDR2 from the germline V gene are ENHRY and SYGVKD. CDR3 loop: CAISGVSGGYEQYF. CDR3 coding DNA: TGTGCCATCAGTGGTGTGTCAGGGGGGTACGAGCAGTACTTC.

The chain recombines TRBV6-5 with TRBJ2-5, with D maybe TRBD1 (5 bases). Trimming cost V 6 bases and J 2 bases, with 13 bases left between them. CDR3 length equals 14 residues. Germline lookup yields CDR1 MNHEY and CDR2 SVGAGI. For the CDR3, the DNA is TGTGCCAGCAGCGTAACTCAGGGTCAAGAGACCCAGTACTTC. This translates into CASSVTQGQETQYF.

The chain is built from TRBV27 and TRBJ2-7; D not resolved. This CDR3 contains 11 residues. V gave up 4 bases and J gave up 2 bases, with 3 bases separating them. Germline V CDR1 and CDR2: MNHEY, SMNVEV (reference sequence). The CDR3 DNA is TGTGCCAGCAGTTCTACCTACGAGCAGTACTTC. It is translated as CASSSTYEQYF.

The chain has TRBV27 and TRBJ2-5; D is possibly TRBD1 (5 bases). The V end lost 3 bases, the J end lost 0 bases, and 8 bases lay between the germline ends. Germline V CDR1 and CDR2: MNHEY, SMNVEV (reference sequence). The CDR3 spans 14 residues. The CDR3 bases are TGTGCCAGCAGTTTCAGACAGTACCAAGAGACCCAGTACTTC. Protein product: CASSFRQYQETQYF.

V is TRBV15 and J is TRBJ2-7, with TRBD1 identical over 7 bases. The CDR3 is 15 residues long. Germline assignment: CDR1 LNHNV and CDR2 YYDKDF (reference sequence). V shed 0 bases and J 4 bases; nucleotides not matched to a gene: 6. The CDR3 loop is CATSRDPGRGYEQYF. The CDR3 DNA follows: TGTGCCACCAGCAGAGATCCAGGCAGGGGGTACGAGCAGTACTTC.

There are a few counts of this clone. The chain has TRBV12-5 and TRBJ2-2; TRBD2 matches 8 bases. The V segment lost 1 base and the J segment 7 bases; nucleotides outside the gene matches: 8. The germline V gene encodes CDR1 LGHNT and CDR2 FRNRAP. This CDR3 region has 16 residues. This chain's CDR3 is CASGLGLSGGGGELFF. The CDR3 DNA is TGTGCTAGTGGTTTGGGTTTGAGCGGGGGCGGCGGGGAGCTGTTTTTT.